What follows are 18 T cell receptor beta chains derived from one specimen sequenced in a study of blood T cell repertoires in COVID-19. Sequencing was performed with immunoSEQ multiplex PCR; in TCRdb, only in-frame clones are kept and a portion is missing. This sample yields more than 120,000 clones, of which about nine tenths are seen a single time; roughly 1% belongs to the top ten. The sequenced material came from peripheral blood. The receptors derive from a woman aged 45-65 years with acute or convalescent COVID-19.

The chain uses TRBV5-1 and TRBJ1-2; TRBD1 matches at 8 bases. The V segment lost 2 bases and the J segment 1 base; nucleotides outside the gene matches: 4. The CDR3 loop spans 15 amino acids. The germline gives CDR1 SGHRS, CDR2 YFSETQ. As DNA, the CDR3 is TGCGCCAGCAGCTTCGGACAGGGCTTTAACTATGGCTACACCTTC. Translating gives CASSFGQGFNYGYTF.

This clone has just a few counts. The chain uses TRBV24-1 and TRBJ2-2, with TRBD1 matching 7 bases. Germline V lookup: CDR1 KGHDR, CDR2 SFDVKD. This CDR3 region has 13 residues. V shed 6 bases, J shed 4 bases, and the junction held 1 base outside the gene matches. The CDR3, as DNA: TGTGCCACCAGTCCAGGGGGCACCGGGGAGCTGTTTTTT. Translating it yields CATSPGGTGELFF.

The CDR3 here is CASSWDRGQPQHF. CDR3 sequence (DNA): TGTGCCAGCAGTTGGGACAGGGGACAGCCCCAGCATTTT. This chain connects TRBV6-5 to TRBJ1-5; 10 bases fit TRBD1. The V gene end was trimmed by 4 bases and the J gene end by 7 bases; junction bases not matched to a gene: 1. The CDR3 runs to 13 residues. Germline values: CDR1 MNHEY, CDR2 SVGAGI.

The chain recombines TRBV29-1 with TRBJ1-5; D is undetermined. The CDR3 sequence is 12 residues long. From germline, CDR1 is SQVTM and CDR2 ANQGSEA. Trimming left V 4 bases short and J 2 bases short, with 6 bases between. CDR3 nucleotides: TGCAGCGTTGGGCAGGGCAATCAGCCCCAGCATTTT. It is translated as CSVGQGNQPQHF.

Only a few counts were recorded for this clone. The genes are TRBV6-5 and TRBJ1-6; 7 nucleotides line up with TRBD1. The CDR3 covers 16 residues. Trimming took 0 bases from V and 7 from J; bases not matched to a gene: 6. The germline V gene has CDR1 MNHEY and CDR2 SVGAGI. The CDR3 nucleotides read TGTGCCAGCAGTTACTCGATGTGGGACAGAAATTCACCCCTCCACTTT. This translates into CASSYSMWDRNSPLHF.

V and J are TRBV7-2 and TRBJ2-2; D is unclear. This CDR3 region has 14 residues. Germline CDR1 SGHTA, CDR2 FQGNSA. Trimming took off 4 bases at V and 1 base at J, with 7 bases between the two ends. The CDR3 region is CASSYRRNTGELFF. CDR3 coding DNA: TGTGCCAGCAGCTATCGCAGGAACACCGGGGAGCTGTTTTTT.

The rearrangement uses TRBV7-9 and TRBJ2-1; D is unresolved. Germline V gene lookup returns CDR1 SEHNR and CDR2 FQNEAQ (reference sequence). Deletions cut 4 bases from V and 6 bases from J, with 13 bases between. The CDR3 runs 14 residues. CDR3 bases: TGTGCCAGCAGCTCGTCCCTCCCACTCAATGAGCAGTTCTTC. This encodes CASSSSLPLNEQFF.

This sequence joins TRBV12-5 and TRBJ2-1; TRBD1 is a possible D gene (6 bases). Germline V gives CDR1 LGHNT, CDR2 FRNRAP. Trimming shortened V by 6 bases and J by 5 bases, and 14 bases separated the two germline ends. This CDR3 has 14 amino acids. The CDR3 bases are TGTGCTAGTGGCCGGACAGACCACCACAATGAGCAGTTCTTC. Protein: CASGRTDHHNEQFF.

This clone was seen more than once but under ten times. The chain recombines TRBV5-5 with TRBJ2-2; D is unresolved. The germline CDR1 and CDR2 sequences are SGHKS and YYEKEE (reference sequence). The V end lost 1 base, the J end lost 6 bases, and 7 bases lay between the germline ends. This CDR3 comprises 13 residues. CDR3 in amino acids: CASSLTDPGELFF. Written as DNA, the CDR3 is TGTGCCAGCAGCTTGACAGATCCCGGGGAGCTGTTTTTT.

The CDR3 DNA sequence: TGTGCCAGCAGCACCGGGACAGGGGCAGATACGCAGTATTTT. Protein: CASSTGTGADTQYF. The chain couples TRBV7-2 to TRBJ2-3; TRBD1 matches at 10 bases. This CDR3 spans 14 amino acids. Germline V lookup: CDR1 SGHTA, CDR2 FQGNSA. The V and J ends lost 5 bases and 4 bases, in that order; junction bases with no gene match: 3. Combining the CDR3 with reference TRBV7-2 and TRBJ2-3 gives the whole variable domain GAGVSQSPSNKVTEKGKDVELRCDPISGHTALYWYRQSLGQGLEFLIYFQGNSAPDKSGLPSDRFSAERTGGSVSTLTIQRTQQEDSAVYLCASSTGTGADTQYFGPGTRLTVL.

The rearrangement links TRBV5-4 to TRBJ2-7; tentative D call: TRBD1 (5 bases). The CDR3 spans 14 residues. The germline V gene has CDR1 SGHNT and CDR2 YYREEE (reference sequence). Trimming cost V 0 bases and J 2 bases, with 9 bases left between them. The CDR3 here is CASSLGRAAYEQYF. For the CDR3, the DNA is TGTGCCAGCAGCTTGGGCAGGGCCGCCTACGAGCAGTACTTC.

V usage is TRBV7-7 and J usage is TRBJ2-3; 16 bases agree with TRBD2. The CDR3 is 17 amino acids. Looked up from germline, CDR1 is SSHAT and CDR2 is FNYEAQ (reference sequence). V lost 5 bases and J lost 3; bases outside the gene matches: 5. This CDR3 reads CASSKGTSGRGTDTQYF. The CDR3 bases are TGTGCCAGCAGCAAAGGGACTAGCGGGAGGGGAACAGATACGCAGTATTTT.

The chain recombines TRBV5-1 with TRBJ2-7; possible D gene TRBD1, 6 bases. In germline, CDR1 is SGHRS, CDR2 YFSETQ. This CDR3 is 15 amino acids long. V was shortened by 4 bases and J by 0 bases, with 14 bases between the two germline ends. The CDR3 sequence: CASSPTYRASYEQYF. The CDR3, as DNA: TGCGCCAGCAGCCCGACTTACAGGGCCTCCTACGAGCAGTACTTC.

V gene TRBV9 combines with J gene TRBJ1-2; TRBD1 agrees at 9 bases. Per germline, CDR1 SGDLS and CDR2 YYNGEE. Trimming cost V 4 bases and J 4 bases; bases outside gene matches: 11. The length of the CDR3 is 16 residues. CDR3 sequence: CASSYTSPGQGYGYTF. CDR3 bases: TGTGCCAGCAGCTATACCTCTCCGGGACAGGGCTATGGCTACACCTTC.

This clone was seen only once. DNA of the CDR3: TGTGCCAGCAGCTGGAAGGACACCCCCTACGAGCAGTACTTC. Protein: CASSWKDTPYEQYF. V usage is TRBV5-5 and J usage is TRBJ2-7; D may be TRBD1 (5 bases). This CDR3 is built from 14 residues. Looked up from germline, CDR1 is SGHKS and CDR2 is YYEKEE (reference sequence). Trimming removed 3 bases at V and 2 bases at J, with 12 bases between. The full variable domain, completed using reference TRBV5-5 and TRBJ2-7, is DAGVTQSPTHLIKTRGQQVTLRCSPISGHKSVSWYQQVLGQGPQFIFQYYEKEERGRGNFPDRFSARQFPNYSSELNVNALLLGDSALYLCASSWKDTPYEQYFGPGTRLTVT.

The V gene is TRBV29-1, the J gene TRBJ2-1; 15 positions agree with TRBD2. The CDR3 runs 16 residues. V gave up 4 bases and J gave up 2 bases; unmatched junction bases: 3. CDR1 and CDR2 (germline): SQVTM, ANQGSEA. CDR3 in amino acids: CSVGTSGGATYNEQFF. In DNA, the CDR3 is TGCAGCGTTGGGACTAGCGGGGGGGCCACCTACAATGAGCAGTTCTTC.

This chain connects TRBV4-1 to TRBJ2-3, with a weak D call TRBD1 (6 bases). The CDR3 runs 15 residues. The V and J ends lost 1 base and 8 bases respectively, with 16 bases between them. Germline V gene sequence: CDR1 MGHRA, CDR2 YSYEKL. CDR3 protein: CASSQATGPGLTQYF. CDR3 DNA sequence: TGCGCCAGCAGCCAAGCTACAGGGCCGGGTCTTACGCAGTATTTT.

This chain uses TRBV7-2 with TRBJ2-6; 9 bases align to TRBD2. Germline CDR1 and CDR2: SGHTA and FQGNSA. This CDR3 region has 18 residues. J was trimmed by 2 bases and V by 1 base; bases with no gene match: 6. CDR3 residues: CASSLVGGGAAGANVLTF. In nucleotides, the CDR3 is TGTGCCAGCAGCTTAGTCGGCGGGGGGGCCGCTGGGGCCAACGTCCTGACTTTC. The variable domain in full, with the rest retrieved from reference TRBV7-2 and TRBJ2-6, is GAGVSQSPSNKVTEKGKDVELRCDPISGHTALYWYRQSLGQGLEFLIYFQGNSAPDKSGLPSDRFSAERTGGSVSTLTIQRTQQEDSAVYLCASSLVGGGAAGANVLTFGAGSRLTVL.